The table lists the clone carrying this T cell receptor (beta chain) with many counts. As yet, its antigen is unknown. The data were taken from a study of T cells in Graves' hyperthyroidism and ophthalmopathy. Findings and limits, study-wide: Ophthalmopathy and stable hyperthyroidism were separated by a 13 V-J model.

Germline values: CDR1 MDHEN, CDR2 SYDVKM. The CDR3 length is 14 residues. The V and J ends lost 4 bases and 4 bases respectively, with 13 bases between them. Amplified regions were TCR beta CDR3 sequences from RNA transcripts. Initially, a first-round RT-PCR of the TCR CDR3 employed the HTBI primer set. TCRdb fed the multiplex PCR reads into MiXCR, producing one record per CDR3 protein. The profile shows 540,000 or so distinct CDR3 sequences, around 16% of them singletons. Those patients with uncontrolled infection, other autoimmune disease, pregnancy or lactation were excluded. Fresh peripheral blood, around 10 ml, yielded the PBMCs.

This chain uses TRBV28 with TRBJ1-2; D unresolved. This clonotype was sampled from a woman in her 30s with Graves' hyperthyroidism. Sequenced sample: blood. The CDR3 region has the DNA TGTGCCAGCAGTTCTCAGAGAATGAGCTATGGCTACACCTTC. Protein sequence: CASSSQRMSYGYTF.